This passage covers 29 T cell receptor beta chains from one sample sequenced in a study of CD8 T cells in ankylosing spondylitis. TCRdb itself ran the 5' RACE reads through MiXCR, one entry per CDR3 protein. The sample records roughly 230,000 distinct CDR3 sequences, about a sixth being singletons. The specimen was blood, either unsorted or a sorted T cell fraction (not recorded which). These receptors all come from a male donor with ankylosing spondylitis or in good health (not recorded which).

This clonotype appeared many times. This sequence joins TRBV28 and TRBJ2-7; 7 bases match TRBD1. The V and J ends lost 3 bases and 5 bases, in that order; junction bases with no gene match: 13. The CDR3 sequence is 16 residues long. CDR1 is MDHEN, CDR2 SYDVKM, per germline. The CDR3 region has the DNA TGTGCCAGCAGTTTGGAACGACAGGGTAATCTCGACGAGCAGTACTTC. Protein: CASSLERQGNLDEQYF.

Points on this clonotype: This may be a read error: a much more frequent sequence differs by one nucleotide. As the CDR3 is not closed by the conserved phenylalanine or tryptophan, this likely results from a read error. CDR3 sequence (DNA): TGTGCCAGCAGTTTCGGGGCCAGCATGAACACTGAAGCTTTCTGT. This translates into CASSFGASMNTEAFC. The genes are TRBV27 and TRBJ1-1; the D gene is possibly TRBD1 (5 bases). This CDR3 spans 15 amino acids. Trimming pared 3 bases from V and 0 bases from J, leaving 11 bases between. From germline, CDR1 is MNHEY and CDR2 SMNVEV (reference sequence).

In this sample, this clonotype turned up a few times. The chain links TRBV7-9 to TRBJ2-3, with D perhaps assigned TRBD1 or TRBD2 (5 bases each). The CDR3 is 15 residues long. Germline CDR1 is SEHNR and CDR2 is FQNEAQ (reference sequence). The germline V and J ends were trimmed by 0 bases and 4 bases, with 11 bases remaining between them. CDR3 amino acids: CASSLALGAPDTQYF. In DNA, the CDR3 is TGTGCCAGCAGCTTAGCGCTCGGGGCTCCAGATACGCAGTATTTT.

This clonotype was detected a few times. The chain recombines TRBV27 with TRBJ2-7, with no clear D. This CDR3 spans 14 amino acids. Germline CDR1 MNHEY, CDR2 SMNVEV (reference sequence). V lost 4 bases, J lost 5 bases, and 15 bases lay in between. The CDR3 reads CASSSTTFGNEQYF. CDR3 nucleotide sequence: TGTGCCAGCAGTTCCACTACGTTTGGCAACGAGCAGTACTTC.

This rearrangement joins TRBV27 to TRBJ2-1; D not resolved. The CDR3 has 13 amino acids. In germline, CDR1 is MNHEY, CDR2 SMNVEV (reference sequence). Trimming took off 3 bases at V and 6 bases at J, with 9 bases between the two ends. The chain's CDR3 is CASSFQSPNEQFF. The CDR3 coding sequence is TGTGCCAGCAGTTTCCAATCCCCCAATGAGCAGTTCTTC.

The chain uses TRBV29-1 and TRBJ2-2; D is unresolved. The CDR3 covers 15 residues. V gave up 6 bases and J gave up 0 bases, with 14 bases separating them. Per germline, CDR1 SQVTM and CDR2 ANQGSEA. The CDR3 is CSVRLTDANTGELFF. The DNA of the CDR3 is TGCAGCGTACGCCTCACAGACGCGAACACCGGGGAGCTGTTTTTT.

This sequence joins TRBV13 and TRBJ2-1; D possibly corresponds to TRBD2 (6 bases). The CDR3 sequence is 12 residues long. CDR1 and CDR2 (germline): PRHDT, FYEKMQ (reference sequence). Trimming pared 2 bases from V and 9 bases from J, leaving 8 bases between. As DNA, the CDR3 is TGTGCCAGCAGCTTAACTAGCACTGAGCAGTTCTTC. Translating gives CASSLTSTEQFF. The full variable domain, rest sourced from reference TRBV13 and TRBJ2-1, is AAGVIQSPRHLIKEKRETATLKCYPIPRHDTVYWYQQGPGQDPQFLISFYEKMQSDKGSIPDRFSAQQFSDYHSELNMSSLELGDSALYFCASSLTSTEQFFGPGTRLTVL.

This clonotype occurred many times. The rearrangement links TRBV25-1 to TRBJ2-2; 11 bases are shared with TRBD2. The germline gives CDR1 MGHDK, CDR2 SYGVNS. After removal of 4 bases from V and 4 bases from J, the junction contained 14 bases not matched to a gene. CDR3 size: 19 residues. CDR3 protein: CASSALWPTSGSSTGELFF. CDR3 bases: TGTGCCAGCAGTGCGCTCTGGCCAACTAGCGGGAGTTCCACCGGGGAGCTGTTTTTT.

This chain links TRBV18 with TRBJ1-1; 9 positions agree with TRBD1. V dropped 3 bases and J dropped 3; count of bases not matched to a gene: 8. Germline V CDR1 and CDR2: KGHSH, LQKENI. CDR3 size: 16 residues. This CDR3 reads CASSPGQGPADTEAFF. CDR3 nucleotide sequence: TGTGCCAGCTCACCTGGACAGGGGCCAGCGGACACTGAAGCTTTCTTT.

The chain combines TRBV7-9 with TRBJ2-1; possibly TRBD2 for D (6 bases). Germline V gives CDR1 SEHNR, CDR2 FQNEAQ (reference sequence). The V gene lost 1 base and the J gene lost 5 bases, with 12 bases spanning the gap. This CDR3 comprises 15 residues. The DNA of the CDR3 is TGTGCCAGCAGCTTAGTTACGGGACTCGACAATGAGCAGTTCTTC. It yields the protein CASSLVTGLDNEQFF.

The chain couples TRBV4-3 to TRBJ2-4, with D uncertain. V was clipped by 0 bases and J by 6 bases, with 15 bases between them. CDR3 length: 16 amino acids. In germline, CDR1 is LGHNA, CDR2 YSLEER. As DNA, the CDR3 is TGCGCCAGCAGCCAAGAGGCCATCCATTTCGGAAACATTCAGTACTTC. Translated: CASSQEAIHFGNIQYF.

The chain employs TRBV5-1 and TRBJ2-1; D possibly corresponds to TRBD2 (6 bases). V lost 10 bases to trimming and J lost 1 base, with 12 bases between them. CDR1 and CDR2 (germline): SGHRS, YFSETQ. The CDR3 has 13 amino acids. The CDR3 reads CASRLESYNEQFF. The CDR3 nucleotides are TGCGCCTCCCGACTAGAATCCTACAATGAGCAGTTCTTC.

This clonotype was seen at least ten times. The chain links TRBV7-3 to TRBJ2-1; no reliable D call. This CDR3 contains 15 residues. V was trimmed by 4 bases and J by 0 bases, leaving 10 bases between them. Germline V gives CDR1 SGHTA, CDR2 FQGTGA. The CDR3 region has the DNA TGTGCCAGCAGCTCCCACGTGAGCTCCTACAATGAGCAGTTCTTC. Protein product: CASSSHVSSYNEQFF.

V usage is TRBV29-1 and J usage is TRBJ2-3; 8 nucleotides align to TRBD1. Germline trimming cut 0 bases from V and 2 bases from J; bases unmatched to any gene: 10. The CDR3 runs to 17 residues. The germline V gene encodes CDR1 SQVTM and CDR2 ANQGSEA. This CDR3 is CSVEDGERTGSTDTQYF. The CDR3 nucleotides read TGCAGCGTTGAAGATGGGGAGCGGACAGGGTCCACAGATACGCAGTATTTT.

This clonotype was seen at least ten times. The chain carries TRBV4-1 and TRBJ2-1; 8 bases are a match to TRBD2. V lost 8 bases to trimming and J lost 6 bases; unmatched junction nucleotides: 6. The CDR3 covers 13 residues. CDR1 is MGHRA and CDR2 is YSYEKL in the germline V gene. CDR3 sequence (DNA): TGCGCCAGCGGCGGACTAGCAGGCAATGAGCAGTTCTTC. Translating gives CASGGLAGNEQFF.

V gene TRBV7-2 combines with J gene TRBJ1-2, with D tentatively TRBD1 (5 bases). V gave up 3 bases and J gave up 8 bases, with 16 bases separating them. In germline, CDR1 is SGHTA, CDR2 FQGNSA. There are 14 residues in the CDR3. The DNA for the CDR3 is TGTGCCAGCAGCTTCCGGGACGGTGGTAGGGGCTACACCTTC. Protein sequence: CASSFRDGGRGYTF.

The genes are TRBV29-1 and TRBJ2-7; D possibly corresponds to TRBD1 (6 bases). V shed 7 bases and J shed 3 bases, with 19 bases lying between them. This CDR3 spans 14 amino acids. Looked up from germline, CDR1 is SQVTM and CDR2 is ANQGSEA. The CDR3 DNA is TGCAGCGCCGTGGACAGTCCTCAGATCTACGAGCAGTACTTC. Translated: CSAVDSPQIYEQYF.

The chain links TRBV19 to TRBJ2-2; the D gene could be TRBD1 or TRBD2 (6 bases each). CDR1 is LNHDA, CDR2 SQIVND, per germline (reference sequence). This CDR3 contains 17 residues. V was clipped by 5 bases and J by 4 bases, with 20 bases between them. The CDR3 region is CASSPRSGGAGTGELFF. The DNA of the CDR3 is TGTGCCAGTAGTCCAAGATCCGGGGGCGCGGGCACCGGGGAGCTGTTTTTT.

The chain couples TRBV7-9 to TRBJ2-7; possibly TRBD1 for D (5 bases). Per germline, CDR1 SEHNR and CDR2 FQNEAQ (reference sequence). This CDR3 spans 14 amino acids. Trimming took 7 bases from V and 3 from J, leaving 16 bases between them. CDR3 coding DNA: TGTGCCAGCACCCCTCTGAGACAGAACTACGAGCAGTACTTC. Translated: CASTPLRQNYEQYF.

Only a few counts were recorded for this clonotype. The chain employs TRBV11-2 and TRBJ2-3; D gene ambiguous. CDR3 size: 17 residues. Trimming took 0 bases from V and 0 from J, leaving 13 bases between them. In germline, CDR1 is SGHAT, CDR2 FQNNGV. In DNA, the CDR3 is TGTGCCAGCAGCTTAGATGGGTGGGGTTCTAGCACAGATACGCAGTATTTT. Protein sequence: CASSLDGWGSSTDTQYF.

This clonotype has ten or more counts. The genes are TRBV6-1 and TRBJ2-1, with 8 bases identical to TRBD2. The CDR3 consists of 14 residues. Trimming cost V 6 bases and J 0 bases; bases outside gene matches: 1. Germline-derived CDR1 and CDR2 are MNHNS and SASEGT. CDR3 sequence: CASSLAGSYNEQFF. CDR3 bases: TGTGCCAGCAGCCTAGCGGGCTCCTACAATGAGCAGTTCTTC.

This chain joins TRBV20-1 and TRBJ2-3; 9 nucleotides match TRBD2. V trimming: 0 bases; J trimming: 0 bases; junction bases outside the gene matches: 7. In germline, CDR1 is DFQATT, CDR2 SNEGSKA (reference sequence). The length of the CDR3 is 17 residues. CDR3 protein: CSARDFRGRDSTDTQYF. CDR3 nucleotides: TGCAGTGCTAGAGATTTCCGCGGGAGGGATAGCACAGATACGCAGTATTTT.

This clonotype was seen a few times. The CDR3 protein is CASSRLEEYEQYF. The CDR3 DNA reads TGTGCCAGCAGCCGCCTGGAGGAATACGAGCAGTACTTC. The chain has TRBV7-2 and TRBJ2-7, with D possibly being TRBD2 (5 bases). The CDR3 consists of 13 residues. V lost 5 bases and J 4 bases, leaving 12 bases between the germline ends. Germline loops: CDR1 SGHTA, CDR2 FQGNSA.

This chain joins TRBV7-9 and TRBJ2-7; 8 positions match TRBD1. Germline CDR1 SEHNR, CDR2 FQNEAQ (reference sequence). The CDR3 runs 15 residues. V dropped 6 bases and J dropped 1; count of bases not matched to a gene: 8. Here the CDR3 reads CASSPGQGTSYEQYF. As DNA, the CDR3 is TGTGCCAGCAGTCCTGGACAGGGAACATCCTACGAGCAGTACTTC.

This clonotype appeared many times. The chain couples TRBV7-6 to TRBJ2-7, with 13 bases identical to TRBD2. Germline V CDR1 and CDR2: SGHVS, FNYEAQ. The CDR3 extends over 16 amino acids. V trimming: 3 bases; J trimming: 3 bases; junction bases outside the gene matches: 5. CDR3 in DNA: TGTGCCAGCAGCTTCACACTAGCGGGAGGGAGCTACGAGCAGTACTTC. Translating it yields CASSFTLAGGSYEQYF. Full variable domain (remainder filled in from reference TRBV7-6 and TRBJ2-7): GAGVSQSPRYKVTKRGQDVALRCDPISGHVSLYWYRQALGQGPEFLTYFNYEAQQDKSGLPNDRFSAERPEGSISTLTIQRTEQRDSAMYRCASSFTLAGGSYEQYFGPGTRLTVT.

The CDR3 protein is CSARRGNTGELFF. In DNA, the CDR3 is TGCAGTGCTAGACGGGGAAACACCGGGGAGCTGTTTTTT. The chain recombines TRBV20-1 with TRBJ2-2, with D possibly matching TRBD2 (5 bases). V was trimmed by 2 bases and J by 2 bases, leaving 6 bases between them. Germline CDR1 and CDR2: DFQATT and SNEGSKA (reference sequence). The CDR3 has 13 residues.

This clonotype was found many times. This chain's CDR3 is CSADRDSPLNEQFF. CDR3 DNA: TGCAGCGCGGACAGGGATTCCCCTCTCAATGAGCAGTTCTTC. The chain links TRBV29-1 to TRBJ2-1; 8 nucleotides align to TRBD1. CDR3 length: 14 amino acids. Unmatched junction bases numbered 11, after V lost 7 bases and J lost 6 bases. Germline assignment: CDR1 SQVTM and CDR2 ANQGSEA.

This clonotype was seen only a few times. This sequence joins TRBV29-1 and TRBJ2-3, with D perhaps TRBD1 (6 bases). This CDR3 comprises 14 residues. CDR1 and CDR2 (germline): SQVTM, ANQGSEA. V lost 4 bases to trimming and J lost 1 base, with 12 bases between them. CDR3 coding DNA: TGCAGCGTTGTGGGGGCGCTTGGCACAGATACGCAGTATTTT. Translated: CSVVGALGTDTQYF.

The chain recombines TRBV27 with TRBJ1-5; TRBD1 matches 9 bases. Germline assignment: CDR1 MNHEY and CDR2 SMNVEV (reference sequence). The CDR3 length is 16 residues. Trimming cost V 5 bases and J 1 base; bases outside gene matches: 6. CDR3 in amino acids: CASSPWTGVSNQPQHF. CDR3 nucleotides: TGTGCCAGCAGTCCTTGGACAGGGGTAAGCAATCAGCCCCAGCATTTT.